These 5 T cell receptor beta chains were all obtained from the same sample, sequenced in a study of T cells in narcolepsy. The method was immunoSEQ multiplex PCR; TCRdb's version includes in-frame clones alone and lacks a portion of them. The sample has about 32,000 clones, roughly 77% seen once. The sample consisted of CD45RA- memory CD4+ T cells from PBMCs. Every receptor here comes from a human donor with narcolepsy.

This clone rates as medium-sized (0.01 to 0.1%). The chain carries TRBV6-6 and TRBJ1-2; 7 nucleotides match TRBD1. CDR3 length: 13 residues. CDR1 is MNHNY and CDR2 is SVGAGI in the germline V gene (reference sequence). J lost 4 bases, V lost 2 bases, and 1 base had no gene match. Here the CDR3 reads CASSYGDSYGYTF. DNA for the CDR3: TGTGCCAGCAGTTACGGGGACAGCTATGGCTACACCTTC.

The chain joins TRBV7-9 to TRBJ2-5, with 10 bases aligning to TRBD1. The CDR3 sequence is 15 residues long. V was pared by 5 bases and J by 5 bases, with 8 bases of the junction left unmatched. CDR1 and CDR2 from the germline V gene are SEHNR and FQNEAQ (reference sequence). The CDR3 bases are TGTGCCAGCAGCCCGACAGGGGGCGAAAAGGAGACCCAGTACTTC. It codes for CASSPTGGEKETQYF.

The rearrangement links TRBV7-2 to TRBJ2-3; 13 bases are a match to TRBD2. With V trimmed by 5 bases and J by 0 bases, 5 bases remained unmatched. The CDR3 is 17 residues long. Germline CDR1 reads SGHTA; CDR2 reads FQGNSA. The CDR3 loop reads CASSRGLAGSSTDTQYF. The CDR3 region has the DNA TGTGCCAGCAGCAGGGGACTAGCGGGGTCTAGCACAGATACGCAGTATTTT.

The chain carries TRBV2 and TRBJ2-3, with 8 nucleotides matching TRBD2. This CDR3 comprises 14 residues. The trim removed 10 bases at V and 4 bases at J, leaving 10 bases unmatched. Germline values: CDR1 SNHLY, CDR2 FYNNEI. The CDR3 DNA sequence: TGTGCCATCCCCCAGACTAGCGATTCAGATACGCAGTATTTT. Its translation is CAIPQTSDSDTQYF. Full variable domain (remainder filled in from reference TRBV2 and TRBJ2-3): EPEVTQTPSHQVTQMGQEVILRCVPISNHLYFYWYRQILGQKVEFLVSFYNNEISEKSEIFDDQFSVERPDGSNFTLKIRSTKLEDSAMYFCAIPQTSDSDTQYFGPGTRLTVL.

The chain carries TRBV27 and TRBJ2-1, with TRBD2 as a possible D gene (6 bases). The CDR3 contains 15 residues. The germline V and J ends were trimmed by 7 bases and 0 bases, with 13 bases remaining between them. Per the germline V gene, CDR1 is MNHEY and CDR2 is SMNVEV (reference sequence). The CDR3 loop is CASNGAGYSYNEQFF. The CDR3 DNA reads TGTGCCAGCAACGGCGCGGGGTACTCCTACAATGAGCAGTTCTTC.